One sample yielded the 5 T cell receptor beta chains listed below, sequenced in a study of cytomegalovirus exposure and HLA in healthy donors. The PCR contained 60 Vbeta and 13 Jbeta primers. Method: immunoSEQ multiplex PCR; TCRdb's copy keeps in-frame clones and lacks some. The sample includes about 130,000 clones, about 77% of them seen just once. Sequenced input: PBMCs. These TCRs come from a male donor in good health and CMV-seronegative.

This clone was recorded a few times. The chain has TRBV9 and TRBJ1-3; perhaps TRBD1 as D (5 bases). This CDR3 has 13 residues. Per germline, CDR1 SGDLS and CDR2 YYNGEE. The V and J ends lost 0 bases and 6 bases respectively, with 7 bases between them. CDR3 protein: CASSVEGLNTIYF. The DNA for the CDR3 is TGTGCCAGCAGCGTAGAGGGACTAAACACCATATATTTT. The complete variable domain, with remaining parts taken from reference TRBV9 and TRBJ1-3, reads DSGVTQTPKHLITATGQRVTLRCSPRSGDLSVYWYQQSLDQGLQFLIQYYNGEERAKGNILERFSAQQFPDLHSELNLSSLELGDSALYFCASSVEGLNTIYFGEGSWLTVV.

The chain combines TRBV6-5 with TRBJ2-7; 13 positions match TRBD2. V was pared by 8 bases and J by 3 bases, with 7 bases of the junction left unmatched. The CDR3 sequence is 15 residues long. Germline V gives CDR1 MNHEY, CDR2 SVGAGI. The chain's CDR3 is CASLPTSGRIYEQYF. DNA for the CDR3: TGTGCCAGCTTACCGACTAGCGGGAGGATCTACGAGCAGTACTTC.

Notes on this clone: Mismatch with germline at one junction end may stem from a read error. This rearrangement joins TRBV7-9 to TRBJ2-7, with 14 positions matching TRBD2. Germline CDR1 SEHNR, CDR2 FQNEAQ (reference sequence). The CDR3 sequence is 14 residues long. The CDR3 DNA reads TGTTCCAGCAGCTTAGGGGGGACTAGCGGGAGTCTGTACTTC. Its protein is CSSSLGGTSGSLYF.

The chain combines TRBV9 with TRBJ1-5; tentative D call: TRBD1 (5 bases). The CDR3 sequence is 15 residues long. Germline values: CDR1 SGDLS, CDR2 YYNGEE. V was trimmed by 0 bases and J by 4 bases, leaving 11 bases between them. CDR3 amino acids: CASSVDGGGNQPQHF. For the CDR3, the DNA is TGTGCCAGCAGCGTAGATGGGGGAGGAAATCAGCCCCAGCATTTT.

The chain carries TRBV5-1 and TRBJ2-7, with D perhaps TRBD2 (6 bases). Per germline, CDR1 SGHRS and CDR2 YFSETQ. V lost 4 bases and J lost 1, with 18 bases in between. The CDR3 sequence is 16 residues long. The CDR3 here is CASSTSSGGSSYEQYF. CDR3 in DNA: TGCGCCAGCAGCACCTCATCCGGGGGATCTTCCTACGAGCAGTACTTC.